This entry lists 21 T cell receptor beta chains sequenced from one sample in a study of T cells after yellow fever vaccination. TCRdb reanalysed the 5' RACE reads using MiXCR and keeps one entry per CDR3 protein. This repertoire shows 250,000 to 300,000 distinct CDR3 sequences, around 8.6% found once; its top ten account for about 3%. The specimen was CD4+ T cells sorted from PBMCs, collected 5 days after the yellow fever booster vaccination. These receptors were taken from a man between 18 and 35 years old who received the YFV17D yellow fever vaccine.

V is TRBV20-1 and J is TRBJ1-2; no definite D call. The germline V gene encodes CDR1 DFQATT and CDR2 SNEGSKA (reference sequence). Trimming left V 6 bases short and J 0 bases short, with 20 bases between. The CDR3 runs 16 residues. CDR3 residues: CSAPSSGSGTNYGYTF. The CDR3 nucleotides are TGCAGTGCCCCCTCATCTGGATCGGGTACTAACTATGGCTACACCTTC.

This clonotype was found a few times. The gene calls are TRBV25-1 and TRBJ1-5; 7 bases line up with TRBD1. This CDR3 region has 14 residues. Per the germline V gene, CDR1 is MGHDK and CDR2 is SYGVNS. The V and J ends lost 7 bases and 7 bases, in that order; junction bases with no gene match: 10. CDR3 region: CASTAGGYYQPQHF. The CDR3 coding sequence is TGTGCCAGCACGGCAGGGGGATATTACCAGCCCCAGCATTTT.

This clonotype was found many times. The CDR3 here is CSAPGFTEAFF. DNA of the CDR3: TGCAGTGCTCCAGGATTCACTGAAGCTTTCTTT. This sequence joins TRBV20-1 and TRBJ1-1; D uncertain. CDR1 is DFQATT and CDR2 is SNEGSKA in the germline V gene (reference sequence). The CDR3 runs to 11 residues. V lost 5 bases to trimming and J lost 4 bases, with 8 bases between them.

The genes are TRBV29-1 and TRBJ2-5; TRBD1 might be the D (5 bases). The V end lost 6 bases, the J end lost 0 bases, and 11 bases lay between the germline ends. The CDR3 is 13 residues long. Germline CDR1 and CDR2: SQVTM and ANQGSEA. The CDR3 here is CSVQDDNQETQYF. CDR3 DNA sequence: TGCAGCGTACAGGATGATAACCAAGAGACCCAGTACTTC.

The table lists this clonotype with many counts. J is TRBJ2-2 and V is TRBV7-6; D might be TRBD1 or TRBD2, each matching 5 bases. In germline, CDR1 is SGHVS, CDR2 FNYEAQ. The CDR3 spans 13 residues. Trimming removed 10 bases from V and 4 bases from J, with 13 bases in between. CDR3 residues: CATQQGATGELFF. CDR3 DNA sequence: TGTGCCACGCAGCAGGGAGCCACCGGGGAGCTGTTTTTT.

V usage is TRBV28 and J usage is TRBJ2-1; D may be TRBD2 (7 bases). Germline V gives CDR1 MDHEN, CDR2 SYDVKM. This CDR3 has 14 amino acids. V was shortened by 5 bases and J by 7 bases, with 15 bases between the two germline ends. The chain's CDR3 is CASSPSGGRNEQFF. The CDR3 bases are TGTGCCAGCAGTCCGTCGGGGGGCAGGAATGAGCAGTTCTTC.

This clonotype occurred a few times. The chain carries TRBV6-2 or TRBV6-3 and TRBJ2-1; 8 nucleotides agree with TRBD2. This CDR3 contains 17 residues. Trimming at V came to 4 bases and at J to 3 bases, leaving 11 bases not matched to a gene. The germline gives CDR1 MNHEY, CDR2 SVGEGT. CDR3 loop: CASSFRSGRGDYNEQFF. As DNA, the CDR3 is TGTGCCAGCAGTTTCCGCTCCGGGCGGGGGGACTACAATGAGCAGTTCTTC.

This clonotype was counted between two and nine times. The chain has TRBV20-1 and TRBJ2-3; tentative D call: TRBD2 (5 bases). Germline lookup yields CDR1 DFQATT and CDR2 SNEGSKA (reference sequence). The CDR3 totals 14 residues. Trimming took 4 bases from V and 1 from J, leaving 12 bases between them. The CDR3 region has the DNA TGCAGTGCTAAAGAGGGAACCGGCACAGATACGCAGTATTTT. Amino acids: CSAKEGTGTDTQYF.

This clonotype turned up a few times. The rearrangement links TRBV7-2 to TRBJ2-5; 10 bases match TRBD2. The CDR3 spans 18 residues. Germline CDR1 reads SGHTA; CDR2 reads FQGNSA. V lost 5 bases, J lost 2 bases, and 14 bases stayed unmatched. Here the CDR3 reads CASSLIPYSGGVQETQYF. The CDR3 nucleotides are TGTGCCAGCAGCCTAATCCCCTACAGCGGGGGGGTTCAAGAGACCCAGTACTTC. Full variable domain (rest looked up from reference TRBV7-2 and TRBJ2-5): GAGVSQSPSNKVTEKGKDVELRCDPISGHTALYWYRQSLGQGLEFLIYFQGNSAPDKSGLPSDRFSAERTGGSVSTLTIQRTQQEDSAVYLCASSLIPYSGGVQETQYFGPGTRLLVL.

The rearrangement uses TRBV4-1 and TRBJ2-1; 10 positions agree with TRBD2. CDR3 length: 12 residues. Looked up from germline, CDR1 is MGHRA and CDR2 is YSYEKL. With 4 bases clipped from V and 9 bases from J, the junction kept 0 bases outside the gene matches. The CDR3 reads CASSRTSGEQFF. CDR3 DNA sequence: TGCGCCAGCAGCCGGACTAGCGGTGAGCAGTTCTTC.

The table lists this clonotype with a few counts. The V and J genes are TRBV27 and TRBJ1-4; D possibly corresponds to TRBD1 (6 bases). Deletions cut 8 bases from V and 4 bases from J, with 14 bases between. The CDR3 sequence is 14 residues long. Germline values: CDR1 MNHEY, CDR2 SMNVEV (reference sequence). This CDR3 is CASGLQGFNEKLFF. In DNA, the CDR3 is TGTGCCAGCGGCTTACAGGGTTTTAATGAAAAACTGTTTTTT.

There are a few counts of this clonotype. This rearrangement joins TRBV5-4 to TRBJ2-7; D is perhaps TRBD1 or TRBD2 (5 bases each). The length of the CDR3 is 15 residues. Germline-derived CDR1 and CDR2 are SGHNT and YYREEE (reference sequence). The germline V and J ends were trimmed by 3 bases and 5 bases, with 18 bases remaining between them. This CDR3 reads CASSWEPGPADEQYF. The CDR3 DNA follows: TGTGCCAGCAGCTGGGAGCCAGGGCCGGCGGACGAGCAGTACTTC.

The gene calls are TRBV7-3 and TRBJ1-1; no definite D call. V was pared by 5 bases and J by 5 bases, with 12 bases between. The CDR3 length is 13 residues. The germline gives CDR1 SGHTA, CDR2 FQGTGA. CDR3 loop: CASSRSGETEAFF. DNA for the CDR3: TGTGCCAGCAGCCGATCGGGAGAGACTGAAGCTTTCTTT.

This clonotype was counted only a few times. V is TRBV20-1 and J is TRBJ2-3; TRBD1 or TRBD2 may be the D gene (6 bases each). The germline V and J ends were trimmed by 6 bases and 4 bases, with 17 bases remaining between them. The CDR3 totals 14 residues. CDR1 DFQATT and CDR2 SNEGSKA come from the germline V gene (reference sequence). The CDR3 sequence: CSALPGAGADTQYF. DNA for the CDR3: TGCAGTGCCCTACCGGGGGCTGGCGCAGATACGCAGTATTTT.

The rearrangement links TRBV20-1 to TRBJ1-3; D ambiguous. V lost 1 base to trimming and J lost 7 bases, with 11 bases between them. CDR3 length: 13 amino acids. CDR1 DFQATT and CDR2 SNEGSKA come from the germline V gene (reference sequence). This CDR3 reads CSARAQGRNTIYF. CDR3 nucleotide sequence: TGCAGTGCTAGAGCCCAAGGGCGGAACACCATATATTTT.

The genes are TRBV20-1 and TRBJ2-7; tentative D call: TRBD1 (5 bases). Trimming cost V 3 bases and J 2 bases, with 8 bases left between them. The CDR3 loop spans 12 amino acids. Per germline, CDR1 DFQATT and CDR2 SNEGSKA (reference sequence). The CDR3 DNA reads as TGCAGTGCTAGCCCAGGGACCTACGAGCAGTACGTC. It codes for CSASPGTYEQYV.

The rearrangement joins TRBV6-4 to TRBJ2-3; 9 bases agree with TRBD1. V trimming: 5 bases; J trimming: 6 bases; junction bases outside the gene matches: 6. Germline V gene sequence: CDR1 MRHNA, CDR2 SNTAGT. The CDR3 runs to 14 residues. CDR3 sequence reads: CASSRDRESDTQYF. CDR3 nucleotides: TGTGCCAGCAGTCGGGACAGGGAATCGGATACGCAGTATTTT.

This clonotype was observed a handful of times. The genes are TRBV30 and TRBJ1-5, with no clear D. The CDR3 is made up of 13 amino acids. Germline V gene sequence: CDR1 GTSNPN, CDR2 SVGIG (reference sequence). Trimming shortened V by 3 bases and J by 9 bases, and 15 bases separated the two germline ends. The CDR3 reads CAWSQEVRGPQHF. CDR3 coding DNA: TGTGCCTGGAGCCAAGAAGTTCGAGGGCCCCAGCATTTT.

This clonotype came up a few times. This chain joins TRBV24-1 and TRBJ2-3; a possible D gene is TRBD1 (5 bases). This CDR3 has 13 residues. V was trimmed by 6 bases and J by 3 bases, leaving 9 bases between them. Germline V gene sequence: CDR1 KGHDR, CDR2 SFDVKD. CDR3 residues: CATSNAGTDTQYF. Written as DNA, the CDR3 is TGTGCCACCAGTAACGCAGGGACAGATACGCAGTATTTT.

A few counts support this clonotype. The V call is TRBV7-9, the J call TRBJ2-2; 13 bases match TRBD2. J was trimmed by 3 bases and V by 4 bases; bases with no gene match: 8. The CDR3 is 18 residues long. The germline CDR1 and CDR2 sequences are SEHNR and FQNEAQ (reference sequence). CDR3 coding DNA: TGTGCCAGCAGCTCAACTAGCGGGGGGGCCGGACACACCGGGGAGCTGTTTTTT. Amino acid sequence: CASSSTSGGAGHTGELFF.

This chain joins TRBV9 and TRBJ2-1; TRBD2 aligns across 7 bases. The J segment lost 7 bases and the V segment lost 0 bases, leaving 7 bases of the junction unmatched. This CDR3 spans 15 amino acids. Germline V gene lookup returns CDR1 SGDLS and CDR2 YYNGEE. CDR3 loop: CASSVEGLGMNEQFF. CDR3 in DNA: TGTGCCAGCAGCGTAGAAGGACTAGGGATGAATGAGCAGTTCTTC.